This entry lists 8 T cell receptor beta chains sequenced from one sample in a study of regulatory T cells in long-lasting Graves disease. HTBI primers from iRepertoire and Arm-PCR of CDR3 regions yielded the TCR beta libraries. TCRdb recomputed calls from the multiplex PCR reads with MiXCR, one row per CDR3 protein. The data show 300,000 to 350,000 distinct CDR3 sequences, with about 18% seen just once and 29% held by the top ten. Specified time point: persistent/refractory GD, antithyroid drugs over 5 years with positive TRAb. From PBMCs, RNA was extracted and then used to make the TCR library. Source: peripheral blood mononuclear cells (PBMCs), taken when the disease was refractory, from a patient treated with antithyroid drugs. The origin of the receptors is a female donor with Graves disease.

There are a few counts of this clonotype. This sequence joins TRBV5-1 and TRBJ2-7; 9 positions agree with TRBD1. Germline CDR1 and CDR2: SGHRS and YFSETQ. V lost 0 bases and J lost 6; bases outside the gene matches: 4. This CDR3 is built from 14 residues. CDR3 amino acids: CASSLDRGQSEQYF. CDR3 DNA sequence: TGCGCCAGCAGCTTGGACAGGGGGCAAAGCGAGCAGTACTTC.

This clonotype was seen ten or more times. The rearrangement joins TRBV18 to TRBJ2-5, with D hard to call. The germline V gene has CDR1 KGHSH and CDR2 LQKENI. V was shortened by 0 bases and J by 4 bases, with 6 bases between the two germline ends. The CDR3 contains 13 residues. Here the CDR3 reads CASSPPMGETQYF. The CDR3 nucleotides are TGTGCCAGCTCACCACCGATGGGAGAGACCCAGTACTTC.

The chain links TRBV19 to TRBJ1-2; D gene unclear. The V gene lost 6 bases and the J gene lost 7 bases, with 18 bases spanning the gap. This CDR3 comprises 14 residues. Germline CDR1 and CDR2: LNHDA and SQIVND (reference sequence). The CDR3 here is CASSPGAQRSGYTF. The CDR3 bases are TGTGCCAGTAGCCCCGGAGCCCAGAGGAGTGGCTACACCTTC.

This clonotype has at least ten counts. The chain joins TRBV20-1 to TRBJ2-7, with D perhaps TRBD2 (6 bases). The CDR3 extends over 13 amino acids. Deletions cut 3 bases from V and 3 bases from J, with 12 bases between. The germline CDR1 and CDR2 sequences are DFQATT and SNEGSKA (reference sequence). CDR3 nucleotides: TGCAGTGCTAGGCGCCGCGGGAACTACGAGCAGTACTTC. This encodes CSARRRGNYEQYF.

This clonotype was detected a few times. The V gene is TRBV12-3 or TRBV12-4, the J gene TRBJ1-3, with no clear D. Trimming cost V 5 bases and J 0 bases, with 11 bases left between them. The CDR3 contains 15 residues. The CDR3 DNA sequence: TGTGCCAGCAGTATACATCAGGCCTCTGGAAACACCATATATTTT. Encoded protein: CASSIHQASGNTIYF.

This clonotype occurred a few times. The rearrangement uses TRBV2 and TRBJ2-2; D possibly matches TRBD1 or TRBD2 (5 bases each). The V end was cut by 6 bases, the J end by 1 base, with 12 bases between. Per the germline V gene, CDR1 is SNHLY and CDR2 is FYNNEI. This CDR3 has 15 amino acids. The chain's CDR3 is CASSRDGQNTGELFF. CDR3 bases: TGTGCCAGCAGCCGGGACGGCCAGAACACCGGGGAGCTGTTTTTT.

Comments on this clonotype: This CDR3 fails to terminate in the conserved phenylalanine or tryptophan, so it likely reflects a read error. It is unclear where the CDR3 begins or ends on the DNA, so no DNA is shown, and the CDR3 is as TCRdb lists it. The chain couples TRBV4-3 to TRBJ2-7; the table gives TRBD2 as D, unverified against the DNA. Germline CDR1 reads LGHNA; CDR2 reads YSLEER. Both ends counted, the CDR3 spans 13 residues. CDR3 sequence reads: CASSRPGPGWDRL.

J is TRBJ1-2 and V is TRBV6-1; TRBD1 agrees at 11 bases. The V gene's germline CDR1 is MNHNS and CDR2 SASEGT. The V and J ends lost 5 bases and 4 bases, in that order; junction bases with no gene match: 6. CDR3 length equals 15 residues. The CDR3 DNA reads TGTGCCAGCAGTCCTTCCGGGACAGGGGGCTATGGCTACACCTTC. It specifies CASSPSGTGGYGYTF.